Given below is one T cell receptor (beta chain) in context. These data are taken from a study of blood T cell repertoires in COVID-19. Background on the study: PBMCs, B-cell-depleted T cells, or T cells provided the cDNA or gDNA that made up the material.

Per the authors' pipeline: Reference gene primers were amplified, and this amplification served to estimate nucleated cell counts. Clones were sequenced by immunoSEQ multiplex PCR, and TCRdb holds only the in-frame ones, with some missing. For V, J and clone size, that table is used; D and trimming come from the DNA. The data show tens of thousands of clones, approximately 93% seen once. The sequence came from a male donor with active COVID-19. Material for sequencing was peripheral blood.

CDR3 residues: CASSEGTGGLPYGYTF. For the CDR3, the DNA is TGCGCCAGCAGTGAAGGGACAGGGGGTTTACCTTATGGCTACACCTTC. This rearrangement joins TRBV10-2 to TRBJ1-2, with 11 bases that match TRBD1. Germline trimming cut 3 bases from V and 5 bases from J; bases unmatched to any gene: 8. Germline V gives CDR1 WSHSY, CDR2 SAAADI. CDR3 length: 16 residues.